These 9 T cell receptor beta chains were all obtained from the same sample, sequenced in a study of blood T cell repertoires in COVID-19. The repertoire was sequenced with immunoSEQ multiplex PCR; TCRdb's copy has only in-frame clones and lacks some. The sample consists of about 310,000 clones, around nine tenths of them appearing once. Sequencing was done on a sample of PBMCs or T cells enriched from blood (not recorded which). Receptors were obtained from a man aged 60 to 75 who had recovered from COVID-19.

Only one count was recorded for this clone. The gene calls are TRBV20-1 and TRBJ1-6; D is unclear. CDR3 size: 14 residues. Trimming pared 3 bases from V and 6 bases from J, leaving 12 bases between. Per germline, CDR1 DFQATT and CDR2 SNEGSKA (reference sequence). Here the CDR3 reads CSASDVEVNSPLHF. The CDR3 coding sequence is TGCAGTGCTAGTGACGTCGAGGTTAATTCACCCCTCCACTTT.

This chain connects TRBV5-8 to TRBJ2-7; 7 bases map to TRBD1. V shed 0 bases and J 2 bases; nucleotides not matched to a gene: 11. The CDR3 length is 17 residues. Germline CDR1 SGHTS, CDR2 YDEGEE. DNA for the CDR3: TGTGCCAGCAGCTTGGACTATTATGAACAGGGGACCTACGAGCAGTACTTC. Protein: CASSLDYYEQGTYEQYF.

This sequence joins TRBV30 and TRBJ2-1; 10 nucleotides agree with TRBD2. This CDR3 spans 16 amino acids. Looked up from germline, CDR1 is GTSNPN and CDR2 is SVGIG (reference sequence). J was trimmed by 5 bases and V by 3 bases; bases with no gene match: 10. For the CDR3, the DNA is TGTGCCTGGAGATACATTGGACTAGCGGTCAACAATGAGCAGTTCTTC. Its translation: CAWRYIGLAVNNEQFF.

V is TRBV18 and J is TRBJ1-3, with D possibly TRBD1 on 5 matching bases. With 3 bases removed from V and 8 bases from J, the gap between germline ends came to 17 bases. CDR3 length equals 15 residues. Per germline, CDR1 KGHSH and CDR2 LQKENI. CDR3 sequence (DNA): TGTGCCAGCTCACCGGCTGCCGACAGAAAACACACCATATATTTT. Its protein is CASSPAADRKHTIYF.

CDR3 nucleotides: TGTGCCAGCAGCCCCCTCCTAGCGGTAGACAATGAGCAGTTCTTC. As protein: CASSPLLAVDNEQFF. This rearrangement joins TRBV27 to TRBJ2-1; TRBD2 agrees at 7 bases. CDR3 length equals 15 residues. The V gene's germline CDR1 is MNHEY and CDR2 SMNVEV (reference sequence). V dropped 6 bases and J dropped 5; count of bases not matched to a gene: 10.

The rearrangement joins TRBV3-1 (or the pseudogene TRBV3-2) to TRBJ1-3; D call uncertain. The CDR3 runs 15 residues. The germline CDR1 and CDR2 sequences are LGHDT and YNNKEL (reference sequence). V shed 7 bases and J shed 3 bases, with 16 bases lying between them. CDR3 sequence (DNA): TGTGCCAGCAACCACGATAAGGGAGGTGGAAACACCATATATTTT. As protein: CASNHDKGGGNTIYF.

Here the CDR3 DNA reads TGTGCCAGCAGCTTGGGTCAGGACTCCTACGAGCAGTACTTC. It yields the protein CASSLGQDSYEQYF. The gene calls are TRBV5-4 and TRBJ2-7; no clear D gene. Per the germline V gene, CDR1 is SGHNT and CDR2 is YYREEE (reference sequence). The length of the CDR3 is 14 residues. V lost 0 bases, J lost 0 bases, and 7 bases lay in between.

The chain has TRBV28 and TRBJ1-1, with no clear D. This CDR3 is 13 amino acids long. V lost 5 bases, J lost 4 bases, and 11 bases lay in between. Germline assignment: CDR1 MDHEN and CDR2 SYDVKM. The CDR3 here is CASSLLMSTEAFF. CDR3 DNA sequence: TGTGCCAGCAGTCTATTGATGAGCACTGAAGCTTTCTTT.

The chain joins TRBV19 to TRBJ2-1, with 9 nucleotides matching TRBD1. The CDR3 is 14 residues long. Germline V gives CDR1 LNHDA, CDR2 SQIVND (reference sequence). Trimming at V came to 4 bases and at J to 12 bases, leaving 10 bases not matched to a gene. The CDR3 here is CASSTLGQGGRQFF. The DNA for the CDR3 is TGTGCCAGTAGTACTTTGGGACAGGGAGGGAGGCAGTTCTTC.